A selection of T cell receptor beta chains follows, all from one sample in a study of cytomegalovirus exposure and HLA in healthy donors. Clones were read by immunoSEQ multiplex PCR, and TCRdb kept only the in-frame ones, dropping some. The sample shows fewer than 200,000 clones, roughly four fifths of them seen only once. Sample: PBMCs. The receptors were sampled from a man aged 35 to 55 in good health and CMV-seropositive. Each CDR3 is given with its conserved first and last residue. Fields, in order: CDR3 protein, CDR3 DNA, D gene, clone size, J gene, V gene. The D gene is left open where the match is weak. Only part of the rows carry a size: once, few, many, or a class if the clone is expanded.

CDR3 protein: CASSFWGGNQPQHF
CDR3 DNA: TGTGCCAGCAGTTTTTGGGGGGGAAATCAGCCCCAGCATTTT
D gene: -
clone size: -
J gene: TRBJ1-5
V gene: TRBV27

CDR3 protein: CASSPRGGSYEQYF
CDR3 DNA: TGTGCCAGCAGCCCCCGAGGGGGCTCCTACGAGCAGTACTTC
D gene: -
clone size: few
J gene: TRBJ2-7
V gene: TRBV7-9

CDR3 protein: CASSNRGGRPYEQYF
CDR3 DNA: TGTGCCAGCAGTAATCGGGGGGGCCGTCCCTACGAGCAGTACTTC
D gene: TRBD2
clone size: -
J gene: TRBJ2-7
V gene: TRBV6-5

CDR3 protein: CASSFSGGGADTQYF
CDR3 DNA: TGTGCCAGCAGCTTTAGCGGGGGCGGCGCAGATACGCAGTATTTT
D gene: TRBD2
clone size: -
J gene: TRBJ2-3
V gene: TRBV5-4

CDR3 protein: CASSGTGGGNEKLFF
CDR3 DNA: TGCGCCAGCAGCGGCACAGGGGGCGGTAATGAAAAACTGTTTTTT
D gene: TRBD1
clone size: -
J gene: TRBJ1-4
V gene: TRBV4-3

CDR3 protein: CASSDSHQPQHF
CDR3 DNA: TGTGCCAGCAGTGACTCTCATCAGCCCCAGCATTTT
D gene: -
clone size: once
J gene: TRBJ1-5
V gene: TRBV6-1

CDR3 protein: CASSGGQGPWTGELFF
CDR3 DNA: TGTGCCAGCAGCGGTGGCCAGGGGCCCTGGACCGGGGAGCTGTTTTTT
D gene: -
clone size: -
J gene: TRBJ2-2
V gene: TRBV9

CDR3 protein: CASSSPGGEEAKNIQYF
CDR3 DNA: TGCGCCAGCAGCTCCCCGGGAGGTGAAGAAGCCAAAAACATTCAGTACTTC
D gene: TRBD2
clone size: -
J gene: TRBJ2-4
V gene: TRBV5-1

CDR3 protein: CASSEYSQQFF
CDR3 DNA: TGTGCCAGCAGTGAATACTCGCAGCAGTTCTTC
D gene: -
clone size: -
J gene: TRBJ2-1
V gene: TRBV6-1

CDR3 protein: CASSLDRRSNEQYF
CDR3 DNA: TGTGCCAGCAGCCTCGACAGGAGGAGCAACGAGCAGTACTTC
D gene: -
clone size: -
J gene: TRBJ2-7
V gene: TRBV7-8

CDR3 protein: CASTVGGVSNYGYTF
CDR3 DNA: TGTGCCAGCACCGTCGGGGGAGTCTCTAACTATGGCTACACCTTC
D gene: -
clone size: -
J gene: TRBJ1-2
V gene: TRBV28

CDR3 protein: CATQTDPNTEAFF
CDR3 DNA: TGTGCCACCCAGACAGACCCGAACACTGAAGCTTTCTTT
D gene: -
clone size: -
J gene: TRBJ1-1
V gene: TRBV10-3

CDR3 protein: CASRNGLAGGETQYF
CDR3 DNA: TGCGCCAGCAGGAACGGACTAGCCGGTGGGGAGACCCAGTACTTC
D gene: TRBD2
clone size: -
J gene: TRBJ2-5
V gene: TRBV5-1

CDR3 protein: CASSEGRLNQPQHF
CDR3 DNA: TGTGCCAGCAGTGAGGGCCGCCTCAATCAGCCCCAGCATTTT
D gene: -
clone size: -
J gene: TRBJ1-5
V gene: TRBV2

CDR3 protein: CASSPSGAGNTIYF
CDR3 DNA: TGTGCCAGCTCACCCTCCGGGGCTGGAAACACCATATATTTT
D gene: -
clone size: -
J gene: TRBJ1-3
V gene: TRBV18

CDR3 protein: CSSSSSPYEQYF
CDR3 DNA: TGTTCCAGCAGTTCCTCCCCCTACGAGCAGTACTTC
D gene: -
clone size: -
J gene: TRBJ2-7
V gene: TRBV7-9

CDR3 protein: CAISDSGLAGAFSYNEQFF
CDR3 DNA: TGTGCCATCAGTGACTCGGGACTAGCGGGAGCTTTTTCCTACAATGAGCAGTTCTTC
D gene: TRBD2
clone size: -
J gene: TRBJ2-1
V gene: TRBV10-3

CDR3 protein: CASSVAGGDGEKLFF
CDR3 DNA: TGCGCCAGCAGCGTGGCTGGGGGCGACGGTGAAAAACTGTTTTTT
D gene: -
clone size: -
J gene: TRBJ1-4
V gene: TRBV5-1

CDR3 protein: CASSWNREDQPQHF
CDR3 DNA: TGTGCCAGCAGCTGGAATAGGGAGGATCAGCCCCAGCATTTT
D gene: -
clone size: -
J gene: TRBJ1-5
V gene: TRBV6-6

CDR3 protein: CASSPPLTLAYEQYF
CDR3 DNA: TGTGCCAGCAGTCCCCCCCTAACTCTAGCCTACGAGCAGTACTTC
D gene: -
clone size: few
J gene: TRBJ2-7
V gene: TRBV28

CDR3 protein: CASSLEILGQGKNIQYF
CDR3 DNA: TGTGCCAGCAGCTTAGAGATCTTGGGACAGGGGAAAAACATTCAGTACTTC
D gene: TRBD1
clone size: -
J gene: TRBJ2-4
V gene: TRBV7-9

CDR3 protein: CASSLRARGGYGYTF
CDR3 DNA: TGTGCCAGCAGCCTCCGAGCAAGGGGTGGCTATGGCTACACCTTC
D gene: -
clone size: -
J gene: TRBJ1-2
V gene: TRBV28

CDR3 protein: CASSRAGELPGNEQFF
CDR3 DNA: TGTGCCAGTTCCAGAGCGGGGGAACTCCCCGGTAATGAGCAGTTCTTC
D gene: TRBD2
clone size: -
J gene: TRBJ2-1
V gene: TRBV19

CDR3 protein: CASSPPGEYEQYF
CDR3 DNA: TGTGCCAGCTCACCACCGGGAGAATACGAGCAGTACTTC
D gene: -
clone size: few
J gene: TRBJ2-7
V gene: TRBV18

CDR3 protein: CASRVDRGGGAFF
CDR3 DNA: TGTGCCAGCAGGGTTGACAGGGGCGGAGGAGCTTTCTTT
D gene: TRBD1
clone size: -
J gene: TRBJ1-1
V gene: TRBV2

CDR3 protein: CASSPTEPAGRGYTF
CDR3 DNA: TGTGCCAGCTCACCCACGGAGCCGGCAGGGCGAGGCTACACCTTC
D gene: -
clone size: -
J gene: TRBJ1-2
V gene: TRBV18

CDR3 protein: CASSLVWQGTEKLFF
CDR3 DNA: TGTGCCAGCAGCTTAGTATGGCAGGGGACTGAAAAACTGTTTTTT
D gene: -
clone size: -
J gene: TRBJ1-4
V gene: TRBV13

CDR3 protein: CASSVRAGEGRETQYF
CDR3 DNA: TGTGCCAGCAGCGTAAGGGCAGGGGAGGGCCGAGAGACCCAGTACTTC
D gene: -
clone size: -
J gene: TRBJ2-5
V gene: TRBV9

CDR3 protein: CASSNRGLTAQHF
CDR3 DNA: TGTGCCAGCAGTAACAGGGGGTTGACGGCCCAGCATTTT
D gene: TRBD1
clone size: -
J gene: TRBJ1-5
V gene: TRBV6-6

CDR3 protein: CASSSQGGGNEQFF
CDR3 DNA: TGCGCCAGCAGCTCACAGGGGGGGGGCAATGAGCAGTTCTTC
D gene: -
clone size: -
J gene: TRBJ2-1
V gene: TRBV5-1

CDR3 protein: CASSPDGTGAYEQYF
CDR3 DNA: TGCGCCAGCAGCCCCGACGGGACAGGGGCCTACGAGCAGTACTTC
D gene: TRBD1
clone size: -
J gene: TRBJ2-7
V gene: TRBV5-1

CDR3 protein: CSVEGFGAGRTGANVLTF
CDR3 DNA: TGCAGCGTTGAAGGTTTTGGGGCAGGGCGAACTGGGGCCAACGTCCTGACTTTC
D gene: -
clone size: once
J gene: TRBJ2-6
V gene: TRBV29-1

CDR3 protein: CASPPSVNTEAFF
CDR3 DNA: TGTGCCAGCCCTCCTTCAGTGAACACTGAAGCTTTCTTT
D gene: -
clone size: -
J gene: TRBJ1-1
V gene: TRBV2

CDR3 protein: CASSQDRQDNEKLFF
CDR3 DNA: TGTGCCAGCAGCCAAGATCGCCAGGATAATGAAAAACTGTTTTTT
D gene: -
clone size: -
J gene: TRBJ1-4
V gene: TRBV4-2

CDR3 protein: CASSPGWVYYGYTF
CDR3 DNA: TGTGCCAGCAGCCCGGGGTGGGTCTACTATGGCTACACCTTC
D gene: -
clone size: -
J gene: TRBJ1-2
V gene: TRBV7-9

CDR3 protein: CASWDRLSYEQYF
CDR3 DNA: TGTGCCAGCTGGGACAGGCTTTCCTACGAGCAGTACTTC
D gene: TRBD1
clone size: -
J gene: TRBJ2-7
V gene: TRBV6-5

CDR3 protein: CASSYPRDRGMNEQFF
CDR3 DNA: TGTGCCAGCAGTTACCCCCGGGACAGGGGGATGAATGAGCAGTTCTTC
D gene: TRBD1
clone size: -
J gene: TRBJ2-1
V gene: TRBV6-6

CDR3 protein: CASTLAGGSSYEQYF
CDR3 DNA: TGTGCCAGCACTTTAGCGGGGGGGAGCTCCTACGAGCAGTACTTC
D gene: TRBD2
clone size: once
J gene: TRBJ2-7
V gene: TRBV27

CDR3 protein: CASSYSAGQGPVLTF
CDR3 DNA: TGTGCCAGCAGTTATTCAGCGGGACAGGGCCCGGTCCTGACTTTC
D gene: TRBD1
clone size: -
J gene: TRBJ2-6
V gene: TRBV6-5

CDR3 protein: CASSPQVTVNTGELFF
CDR3 DNA: TGTGCCAGCTCACCACAGGTGACAGTCAACACCGGGGAGCTGTTTTTT
D gene: -
clone size: -
J gene: TRBJ2-2
V gene: TRBV18

CDR3 protein: CASSQGGHRGNEQFF
CDR3 DNA: TGTGCCAGCAGCCAGGGAGGGCACCGGGGCAATGAGCAGTTCTTC
D gene: TRBD2
clone size: -
J gene: TRBJ2-1
V gene: TRBV14

CDR3 protein: CASSEAQGQPNNYGYTF
CDR3 DNA: TGTGCCAGCAGTGAAGCTCAGGGGCAGCCCAATAACTATGGCTACACCTTC
D gene: -
clone size: -
J gene: TRBJ1-2
V gene: TRBV6-1

CDR3 protein: CASSPQGSYEQYF
CDR3 DNA: TGTGCCAGCAGCCCACAGGGGTCCTACGAGCAGTACTTC
D gene: TRBD1
clone size: once
J gene: TRBJ2-7
V gene: TRBV6-6

CDR3 protein: CASRPGDRINQPQHF
CDR3 DNA: TGTGCCAGCAGGCCAGGGGATCGGATCAATCAGCCCCAGCATTTT
D gene: -
clone size: -
J gene: TRBJ1-5
V gene: TRBV27

CDR3 protein: CAISAPAGQGGEQYF
CDR3 DNA: TGTGCCATCAGTGCCCCGGCGGGACAGGGGGGCGAGCAGTACTTC
D gene: TRBD1
clone size: -
J gene: TRBJ2-7
V gene: TRBV10-3

CDR3 protein: CASSPPGQLVGDTGELFF
CDR3 DNA: TGTGCCAGCTCACCGCCGGGACAGCTCGTGGGGGACACCGGGGAGCTGTTTTTT
D gene: TRBD1
clone size: few
J gene: TRBJ2-2
V gene: TRBV18

CDR3 protein: CASSPRSASSGNTIYF
CDR3 DNA: TGTGCCAGCAGCCCAAGGAGCGCCAGCTCTGGAAACACCATATATTTT
D gene: -
clone size: -
J gene: TRBJ1-3
V gene: TRBV9

CDR3 protein: CASRRLESTEAFF
CDR3 DNA: TGTGCCAGCAGACGCCTGGAGTCCACTGAAGCTTTCTTT
D gene: -
clone size: -
J gene: TRBJ1-1
V gene: TRBV7-9

CDR3 protein: CASSGRTTNEQFF
CDR3 DNA: TGTGCCAGCAGTGGTAGGACAACAAATGAGCAGTTCTTC
D gene: -
clone size: -
J gene: TRBJ2-1
V gene: TRBV2

CDR3 protein: CAVSSSYKSYEQYF
CDR3 DNA: TGTGCCGTTTCGTCGAGTTATAAGTCCTACGAGCAGTACTTC
D gene: -
clone size: -
J gene: TRBJ2-7
V gene: TRBV28

CDR3 protein: CASSPPGGMTGADTQYF
CDR3 DNA: TGTGCCAGCTCACCACCGGGGGGGATGACAGGGGCAGATACGCAGTATTTT
D gene: -
clone size: -
J gene: TRBJ2-3
V gene: TRBV18

CDR3 protein: CASSVASGTAGGEQFF
CDR3 DNA: TGTGCCAGCAGCGTGGCTAGCGGGACGGCAGGAGGTGAGCAGTTCTTC
D gene: TRBD2
clone size: once
J gene: TRBJ2-1
V gene: TRBV9